Sequencing of this T cell receptor (beta chain) was carried out in a study of blood T cells in healthy people across ages. Study at large: Researchers report that template switching captured about one barcoded beta molecule per two T cells.

Combining a sample-barcoded 5' primer with a J-beta primer mix, a second PCR ran for roughly 7 to 11 cycles. MiXCR, applied by TCRdb to the 5' RACE reads, yields one record per CDR3 protein. The sample contains under 850,000 distinct CDR3 sequences, about 36% of which appear only once. This clonotype was found a few times. The antigen remains unidentified. Study-wide results and limits: A conclusive naive versus antigen-experienced comparison was prevented by the unsorted PBMCs.

With V trimmed by 4 bases and J by 3 bases, 11 bases remained unmatched. The CDR3 contains 16 residues. Germline loops: CDR1 SGHKS, CDR2 YYEKEE (reference sequence). What was sequenced was blood. The sequence was obtained from a man aged 18 to 30 in good health. The V and J genes are TRBV5-5 and TRBJ2-3; 7 positions match TRBD1. The chain's CDR3 is CASSQGQLIWTDTQYF. The CDR3 DNA is TGTGCCAGCAGCCAGGGACAGCTGATTTGGACAGATACGCAGTATTTT. The full variable domain, in which reference TRBV5-5 and TRBJ2-3 provide the parts outside the CDR3, is DAGVTQSPTHLIKTRGQQVTLRCSPISGHKSVSWYQQVLGQGPQFIFQYYEKEERGRGNFPDRFSARQFPNYSSELNVNALLLGDSALYLCASSQGQLIWTDTQYFGPGTRLTVL.